The rows below give T cell receptor beta chains drawn from one sample of a study of blood T cell repertoires in COVID-19. Generated by immunoSEQ multiplex PCR, the TCRdb table keeps only in-frame clones and is missing some. The sample holds roughly 150,000 clones, approximately 80% seen once. Sequencing used PBMCs or T cells enriched from blood (not recorded which). The receptors were sampled from a man aged 70-80 years who had been exposed to COVID-19. CDR3s include the opening cysteine and the closing phenylalanine or tryptophan. D genes are given only for firm matches. Part of the rows lack a size; the others show once, few, many or a class for expanded clones.

V,D,size,J,DNA,CDR3
TRBV2,NA,NA,TRBJ1-6,TGTGCCAGCACCGAGGCGAGCTCCTATAATTCACCCCTCCACTTT,CASTEASSYNSPLHF
TRBV7-8,TRBD1,NA,TRBJ1-1,TGTGCCAGCAGAGGGGCGGCCCAGGGGGTCGCTGAAGCTTTCTTT,CASRGAAQGVAEAFF
TRBV5-5,TRBD1,NA,TRBJ1-4,TGTGCCAGCAGCATCCGGACAGGTAGAAATGAAAAACTGTTTTTT,CASSIRTGRNEKLFF
TRBV11-2,TRBD1,few,TRBJ2-5,TGTGCCAGCAGCTCACAGACAGGGTGGGAGACCCAGTACTTC,CASSSQTGWETQYF
TRBV28,NA,once,TRBJ1-5,TGTGCCAGCAGTTTCGTGGGTAGGGGGAATCAGCCCCAGCATTTT,CASSFVGRGNQPQHF
TRBV4-2,NA,NA,TRBJ1-2,TGTGCCAGCAGCCAAGACGAGACCAGACTTGGCTACACCTTC,CASSQDETRLGYTF
TRBV3-1/TRBV3-2,TRBD2,NA,TRBJ2-3,TGTGCCAGCAGCCAAGATTTAGCGGGGGGGACCGATACGCAGTATTTT,CASSQDLAGGTDTQYF
TRBV6-2/TRBV6-3,TRBD2,few,TRBJ2-5,TGTGCCAGCAGTAGATTAGCGGGAGTAAAAGAGACCCAGTACTTC,CASSRLAGVKETQYF
TRBV19,NA,NA,TRBJ2-7,TGTGCCAGTAGTAGGCGGGGCGAGCAGTACTTC,CASSRRGEQYF
TRBV3-1/TRBV3-2,NA,NA,TRBJ2-3,TGTGCCAGCAGCCTCGTTACAGCCCCCACAGATACGCAGTATTTT,CASSLVTAPTDTQYF
TRBV29-1,NA,NA,TRBJ2-5,TGCAGCGTTGGAATTCAGGGCTCAGAGACCCAGTACTTC,CSVGIQGSETQYF
TRBV19,NA,NA,TRBJ1-4,TGTGCCAGTAAGGGACTCCCGGCCGGGGAAAAACTGTTTTTT,CASKGLPAGEKLFF
TRBV7-8,TRBD1,once,TRBJ2-1,TGTGCCAGCAGCTATCGGACAGGGGACGGAGAGCAGTTCTTC,CASSYRTGDGEQFF
TRBV4-1,TRBD1,once,TRBJ1-2,TGCGCCAGCAGCCCCTTAGGGACAGTGAGCTATGGCTACACCTTC,CASSPLGTVSYGYTF
TRBV11-2,NA,NA,TRBJ2-3,TGTGCCAGCAGCTTAGTAGGGGGAGGCACAGATACGCAGTATTTT,CASSLVGGGTDTQYF
TRBV28,TRBD1,NA,TRBJ2-3,TGTGCCAGCAGTCTACAAGACAGGGGGCCCACAGATACGCAGTATTTT,CASSLQDRGPTDTQYF
TRBV6-5,TRBD1,once,TRBJ1-6,TGTGCCAGCAGCCCAAGGACAGGGGCCCTCCACTTT,CASSPRTGALHF
TRBV29-1,NA,NA,TRBJ2-5,TGCAGCGTAATCGTGATGGAGGGGGCGATCCAAGAGACCCAGTACTTC,CSVIVMEGAIQETQYF
TRBV28,NA,few,TRBJ2-6,TGTGCCAGTAGGGAGTCCGACATGGGCTTCTCTGGGGCCAACGTCCTGACTTTC,CASRESDMGFSGANVLTF
TRBV5-1,NA,NA,TRBJ2-2,TGCGCCAGCCGCTTCAGGGAGAACACCGGGGAGCTGTTTTTT,CASRFRENTGELFF
TRBV7-2,TRBD2,NA,TRBJ2-7,TGTGCCAGCAGCCCCTCCGGACTAGGTCTCGAGCAGTACTTC,CASSPSGLGLEQYF
TRBV27,TRBD1,NA,TRBJ2-6,TGTGCCAGCAGTGCCGGGGACAGGGGGCCTGGGGCCAACGTCCTGACTTTC,CASSAGDRGPGANVLTF
TRBV5-1,NA,NA,TRBJ2-6,TGCGCCAGCAGCCCGCCAGGCTCTGGGGCCAACGTCCTGACTTTC,CASSPPGSGANVLTF
TRBV6-5,TRBD1,NA,TRBJ1-3,TGTGCCAGCAGTTATTTCCGACAGGGTGGAGGAAACACCATATATTTT,CASSYFRQGGGNTIYF
TRBV11-2,NA,NA,TRBJ1-3,TGTGCCAGCAGCTCGCTAGAGGGTGGAAACACCATATATTTT,CASSSLEGGNTIYF
TRBV3-1/TRBV3-2,TRBD1,NA,TRBJ1-6,TGTGCCAGCAGTGATTTCGGGACAGATTCACCCCTCCACTTT,CASSDFGTDSPLHF
TRBV28,NA,NA,TRBJ1-4,TGTGCCAGCAGTTACCCCGGGGAAAAACTGTTTTTT,CASSYPGEKLFF
TRBV4-3,TRBD1,NA,TRBJ1-4,TGCGCCAGCAGCCACCCTGACAGGGGGCACGAAAAACTGTTTTTT,CASSHPDRGHEKLFF
TRBV25-1,TRBD1,few,TRBJ1-2,TGTGCCAGCAGCCGGACAGGACTTAACTATGGCTACACCTTC,CASSRTGLNYGYTF